Ten or more counts support the clone carrying this T cell receptor (beta chain). Its specificity is not known. Using MiXCR, TCRdb reanalyzed the PCR reads. The sample includes about 24,000 clones, 20% to 25% of them seen just once. CDR1 is MNHEY and CDR2 is SVGAGI in the germline V gene. The V gene end was trimmed by 1 base and the J gene end by 0 bases; junction bases not matched to a gene: 5. The CDR3 covers 16 residues. The data stem from a study of metastatic and nonmetastatic thyroid tumors. There were no patients who had received any treatment before thyroid surgery. Study observations and caveats: It was reported that TCR beta diversity was significantly higher in malignant thyroid tumors than benign nodules, in blood and tumor.

This TCR derives from a male donor with papillary thyroid cancer or a benign thyroid nodule (not recorded which). Some clones in this sample may be carry-over from other donors' samples. The chain carries TRBV6-5 and TRBJ2-7; 8 bases align to TRBD2. Sequencing was performed on blood. The CDR3 here is CASSYLEAGDSYEQYF. The CDR3 DNA is TGTGCCAGCAGTTACTTAGAAGCGGGAGACTCCTACGAGCAGTACTTC.